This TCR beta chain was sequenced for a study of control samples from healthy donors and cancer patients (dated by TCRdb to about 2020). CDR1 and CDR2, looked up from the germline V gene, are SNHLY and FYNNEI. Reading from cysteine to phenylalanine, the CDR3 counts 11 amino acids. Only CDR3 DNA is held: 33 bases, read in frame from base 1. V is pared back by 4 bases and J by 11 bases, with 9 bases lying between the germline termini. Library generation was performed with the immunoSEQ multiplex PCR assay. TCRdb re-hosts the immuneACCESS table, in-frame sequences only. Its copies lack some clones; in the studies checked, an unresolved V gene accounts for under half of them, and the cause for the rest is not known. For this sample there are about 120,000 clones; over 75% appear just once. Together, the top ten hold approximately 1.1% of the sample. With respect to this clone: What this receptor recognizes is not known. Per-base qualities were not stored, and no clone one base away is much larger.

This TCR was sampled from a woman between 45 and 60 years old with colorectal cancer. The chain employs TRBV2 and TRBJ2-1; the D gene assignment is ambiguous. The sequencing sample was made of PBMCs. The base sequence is TGTGCCAGCAGTGTGAGTTCGAAGCAGTTCTTC. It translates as CASSVSSKQFF.